The entry below gives a single TCR beta chain sequence along with its context. Its target is not known. Under the ViraFEST assay, PBMC were stimulated with viral peptide pools so that antigen-specific CD4+ T cells expanded. Sequencing was performed afterwards. The culture ran for roughly ten days, and then CD4+ T cells were isolated. It was two doses of either the BNT162b2 or mRNA-1273 vaccine that participants received. In the vaccine recipients, nucleocapsid antibodies were negative and there was no prior SARS-CoV-2 infection. Each well held 1.5 million to 2.5 million PBMC cultured with approximately 9.6 ug/ml peptides and about 10 IU/ml IL-2. Half-medium changes using IL-2 medium occurred on days 3 and 7. The data were taken from a study of vaccination effects on CD4 cells after COVID-19. Study findings and constraints: Among infection- and vaccine-induced clones, marked clonal contraction occurred late after vaccination.

The CDR3 sequence is 16 residues long. Germline-derived CDR1 and CDR2 are SGHTA and FQGNSA. Trimming cost V 0 bases and J 2 bases; bases outside gene matches: 3. Libraries were prepared by immunoSEQ multiplex PCR; TCRdb keeps only in-frame clonotypes and omits some of them. The sample has 65,000 to 75,000 clones, about 67% seen once. The rearrangement joins TRBV7-2 to TRBJ2-1, with 8 bases identical to TRBD2. This clonotype was obtained from a human donor who received a COVID-19 vaccine. Sequenced here: CD4+ T cells from PBMCs cultured with HCoV-229E spike peptides, sampled after COVID-19 vaccination. CDR3 nucleotide sequence: TGTGCCAGCAGCTTAGCGTCGGGGGGGGCCTACAATGAGCAGTTCTTC. Protein sequence: CASSLASGGAYNEQFF.